The following is a T cell receptor (beta chain) sequence with its context. This clone's antigen is unknown. No qualities accompany the bases; no much larger clone lies one base away. This sample also contains other DNA sequences that code for the same CDR3. CDR1 and CDR2, per the germline V gene (reference sequence), are GTSNPN and SVGIG. The CDR3 runs 12 residues from the cysteine to the phenylalanine. The DNA shown is the 36-base CDR3, in frame from base 1. V sheds 0 bases and J sheds 3 bases, leaving 6 bases between their ends. This entry comes from a study of T cell changes during pregnancy in multiple sclerosis (dated by TCRdb to 2018 to 2020). Regarding the study in general: The study looked at changes in the T cell repertoire across pregnancy in women with multiple sclerosis.

The protocol used for the library was the immunoSEQ multiplex PCR assay. Sourced from immuneACCESS, this table was stored by TCRdb with only in-frame sequences that have V and J called. A share of the clones is absent; for the studies checked, an unresolved V gene accounts for under half, and the remainder has no known explanation. This sample has around 63,000 clones in its table, and 91% of those were observed once. Approximately 1.3% of the sample rests with the top ten. The chain was built from TRBV30 and TRBJ2-7, and possibly TRBD1, on 5 matching bases. The material sequenced was peripheral blood, taken after pregnancy. This sequence was found in a female donor in good health, enrolled as a control in a pregnancy study. Read as DNA, the sequence is TGTGCCTGGAGTGTAAGGGGCTACGAGCAGTACTTC. This translates into CAWSVRGYEQYF.